This record covers a single T cell receptor (beta chain). Its antigen is unknown. The data derive from a study of glioma-infiltrating T cells. Study results and caveats: Tissue and blood shared very few CDR3 sequences. Above-expected tissue-blood divergence occurred in all gliomas, most in low-grade ones.

The V and J ends lost 6 bases and 1 base respectively, with 10 bases between them. This CDR3 has 13 amino acids. Germline CDR1 reads SEHNR; CDR2 reads FQNEAQ (reference sequence). Amplification of TCR alpha and beta CDR3 regions from RNA used iRepertoire nested multiplex PCR. MiXCR, run by TCRdb on the multiplex PCR reads, gives a single entry per CDR3 protein. The sample lists roughly 100,000 distinct CDR3 sequences; around 29% were seen once. Sequenced: glioma tissue, nonneoplastic brain tissue, or PBMCs (not recorded which). This receptor was identified in a human donor with low-grade glioma or glioblastoma, undergoing nonglioma brain surgery, or in good health (not recorded which). V usage is TRBV7-9 and J usage is TRBJ2-7, with a tentative D call TRBD2 (5 bases). The CDR3 protein is CASSNWESYEQYF. Written as DNA, the CDR3 is TGTGCCAGCAGTAATTGGGAGTCCTACGAGCAGTACTTC.